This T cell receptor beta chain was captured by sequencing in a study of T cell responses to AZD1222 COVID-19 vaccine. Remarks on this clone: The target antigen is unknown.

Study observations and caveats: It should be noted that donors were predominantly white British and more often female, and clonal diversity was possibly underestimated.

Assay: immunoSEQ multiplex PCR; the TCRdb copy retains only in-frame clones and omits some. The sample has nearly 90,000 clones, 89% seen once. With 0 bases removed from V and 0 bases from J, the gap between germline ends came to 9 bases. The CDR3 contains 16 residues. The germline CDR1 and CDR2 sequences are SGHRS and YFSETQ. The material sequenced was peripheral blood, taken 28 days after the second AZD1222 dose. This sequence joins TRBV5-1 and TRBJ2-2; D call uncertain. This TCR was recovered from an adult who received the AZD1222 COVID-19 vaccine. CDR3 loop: CASSLATGPNTGELFF. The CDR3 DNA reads TGCGCCAGCAGCTTGGCGACGGGCCCGAACACCGGGGAGCTGTTTTTT.